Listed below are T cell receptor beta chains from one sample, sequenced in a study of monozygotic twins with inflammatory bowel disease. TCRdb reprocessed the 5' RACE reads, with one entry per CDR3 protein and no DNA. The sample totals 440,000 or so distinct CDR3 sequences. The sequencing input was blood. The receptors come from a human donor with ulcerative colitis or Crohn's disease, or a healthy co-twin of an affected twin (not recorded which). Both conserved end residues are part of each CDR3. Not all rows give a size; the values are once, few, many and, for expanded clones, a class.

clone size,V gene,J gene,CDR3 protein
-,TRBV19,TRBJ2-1,CASSIVAGGNYNEQFF
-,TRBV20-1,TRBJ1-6,CSAREPGTGGGSPLHF
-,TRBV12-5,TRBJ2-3,CASASERGSTDTQYF
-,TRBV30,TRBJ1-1,CAWSRGIGEAFF
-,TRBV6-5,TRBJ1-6,CASSYSNPGSSYNSPLHF
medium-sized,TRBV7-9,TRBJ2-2,CASSFYALGTATGELFF
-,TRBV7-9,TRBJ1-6,CASSLSSGNNSPLHF
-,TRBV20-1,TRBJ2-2,CSARDPGGVKNTGELFF
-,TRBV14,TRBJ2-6,CASSHLGLAGGQGANVLTF
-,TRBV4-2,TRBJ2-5,CASSPTGTSGGASETQYF
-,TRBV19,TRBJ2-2,CASSSGAGYNTGELFF
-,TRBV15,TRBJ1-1,CATSDHKGAGTEAFF
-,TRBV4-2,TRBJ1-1,CASSPGTLGTAEAFF
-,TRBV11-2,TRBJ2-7,CASSVSTDYEQYF
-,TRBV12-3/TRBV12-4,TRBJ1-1,CASSPTGNPEAFF
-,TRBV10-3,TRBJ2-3,CAINRDVTDTQYF
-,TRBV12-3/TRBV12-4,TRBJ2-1,CASSFLAGGPEFF
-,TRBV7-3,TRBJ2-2,CASSPGGGIGELFF
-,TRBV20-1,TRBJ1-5,CSARVGGESNQPQHF
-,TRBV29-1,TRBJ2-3,CSVEPTDTQYF
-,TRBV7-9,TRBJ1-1,CASSPQRPEAFF
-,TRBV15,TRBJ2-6,CATAGFSGANVLTF
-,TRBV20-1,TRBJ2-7,CSARTSGDYEQYF
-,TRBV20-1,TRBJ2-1,CSARDPGGEQFF
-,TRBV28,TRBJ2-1,CASTIYTNNEQFF
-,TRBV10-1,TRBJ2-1,CASSGYSGGAYNEQFF
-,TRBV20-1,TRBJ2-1,CSANSMGASYNEQFF
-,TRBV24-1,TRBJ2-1,CATSDPGTDDNEQFF
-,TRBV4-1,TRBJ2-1,CASSQPRERDEQFF
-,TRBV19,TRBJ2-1,CASTPAGTSVVEQFF
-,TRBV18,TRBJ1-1,CASAAESDTEAFF
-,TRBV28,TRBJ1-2,CASSLGRGLMYGYTF
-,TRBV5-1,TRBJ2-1,CASSLRQGKAEFF
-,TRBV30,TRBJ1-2,CAWSVLEGYTF
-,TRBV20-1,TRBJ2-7,CSLSPSNLGYEQYF
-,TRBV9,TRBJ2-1,CASSVYSSYNEQFF
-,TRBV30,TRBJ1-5,CACTDRDNQPQHF
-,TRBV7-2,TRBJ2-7,CASSLALAGAMQYF
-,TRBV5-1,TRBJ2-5,CASSSGLAGAQETQYF
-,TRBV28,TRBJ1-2,CASTPGGARTLYGYTF
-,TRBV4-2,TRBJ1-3,CASSHAGKVEGNTIYF
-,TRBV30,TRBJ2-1,CAWSVSSGGQFF
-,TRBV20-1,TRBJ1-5,CSVRRGQGDQPQHF
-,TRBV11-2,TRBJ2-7,CASSPEGGRYEQYF
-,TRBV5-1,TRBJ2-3,CASSSDPSLLNTQYF
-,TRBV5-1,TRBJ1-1,CASSLGGKTEAFF
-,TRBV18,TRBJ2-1,CASSPILGLAGGTNEQFF
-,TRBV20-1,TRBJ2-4,CSVSRSGGAGAKNMQYF
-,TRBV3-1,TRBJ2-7,CASSQGIAGGHEQYF
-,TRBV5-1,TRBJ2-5,CASSAVGGSEETQYF
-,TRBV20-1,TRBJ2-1,CSARWGLAGESGEQFF
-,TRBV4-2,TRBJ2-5,CASSQDRAGGLQETQYF
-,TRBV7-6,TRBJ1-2,CASSLSGGQIYGYTF
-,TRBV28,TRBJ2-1,CASSSVAGGPLYNEQFF
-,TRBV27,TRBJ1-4,CASSIQTGGAKKLFF
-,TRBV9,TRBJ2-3,CASSVATTDTQYF
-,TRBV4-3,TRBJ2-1,CASSQVFSGGRGYNEQFF
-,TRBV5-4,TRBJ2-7,CASSSGQGAPYEQYF
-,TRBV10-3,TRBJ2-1,CAVYTGGYNEQFF